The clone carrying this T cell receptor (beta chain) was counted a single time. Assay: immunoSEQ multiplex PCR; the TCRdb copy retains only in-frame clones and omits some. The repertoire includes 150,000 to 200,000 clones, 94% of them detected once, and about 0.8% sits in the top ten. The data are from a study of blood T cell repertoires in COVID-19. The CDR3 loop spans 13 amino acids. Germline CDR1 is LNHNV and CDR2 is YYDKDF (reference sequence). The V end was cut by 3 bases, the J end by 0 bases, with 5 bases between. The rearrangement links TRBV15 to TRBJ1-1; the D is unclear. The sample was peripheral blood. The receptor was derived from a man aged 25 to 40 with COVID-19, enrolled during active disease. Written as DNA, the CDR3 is TGTGCCACCAGCAGGTTCTTGAACACTGAAGCTTTCTTT. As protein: CATSRFLNTEAFF.